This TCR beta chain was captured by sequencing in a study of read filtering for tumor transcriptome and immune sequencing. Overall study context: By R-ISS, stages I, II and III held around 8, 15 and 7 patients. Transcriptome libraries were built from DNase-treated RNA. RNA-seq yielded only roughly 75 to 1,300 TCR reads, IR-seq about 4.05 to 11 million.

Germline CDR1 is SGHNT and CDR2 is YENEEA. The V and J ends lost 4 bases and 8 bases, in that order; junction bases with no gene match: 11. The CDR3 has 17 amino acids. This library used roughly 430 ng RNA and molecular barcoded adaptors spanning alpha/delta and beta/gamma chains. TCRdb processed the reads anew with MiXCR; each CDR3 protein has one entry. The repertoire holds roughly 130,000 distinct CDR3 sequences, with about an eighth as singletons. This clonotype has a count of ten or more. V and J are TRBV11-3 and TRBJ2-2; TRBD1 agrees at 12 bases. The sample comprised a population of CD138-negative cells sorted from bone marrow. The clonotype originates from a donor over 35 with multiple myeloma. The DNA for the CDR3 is TGTGCCAGCAGCTCACGCCCCGGGACAGGGGGCTCAGGGGAGCTGTTTTTT. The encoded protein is CASSSRPGTGGSGELFF.